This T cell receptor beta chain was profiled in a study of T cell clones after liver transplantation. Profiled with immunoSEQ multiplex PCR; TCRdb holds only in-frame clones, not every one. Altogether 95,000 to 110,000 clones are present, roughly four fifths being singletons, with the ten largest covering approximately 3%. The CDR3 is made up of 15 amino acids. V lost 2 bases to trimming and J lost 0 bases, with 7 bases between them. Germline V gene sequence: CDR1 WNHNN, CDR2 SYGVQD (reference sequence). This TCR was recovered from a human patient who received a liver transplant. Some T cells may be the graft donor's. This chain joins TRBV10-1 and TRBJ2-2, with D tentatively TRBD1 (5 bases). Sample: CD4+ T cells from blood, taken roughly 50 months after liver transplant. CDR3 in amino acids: CASSEVGPNTGELFF. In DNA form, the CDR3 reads TGCGCCAGCAGTGAGGTGGGGCCGAACACCGGGGAGCTGTTTTTT.